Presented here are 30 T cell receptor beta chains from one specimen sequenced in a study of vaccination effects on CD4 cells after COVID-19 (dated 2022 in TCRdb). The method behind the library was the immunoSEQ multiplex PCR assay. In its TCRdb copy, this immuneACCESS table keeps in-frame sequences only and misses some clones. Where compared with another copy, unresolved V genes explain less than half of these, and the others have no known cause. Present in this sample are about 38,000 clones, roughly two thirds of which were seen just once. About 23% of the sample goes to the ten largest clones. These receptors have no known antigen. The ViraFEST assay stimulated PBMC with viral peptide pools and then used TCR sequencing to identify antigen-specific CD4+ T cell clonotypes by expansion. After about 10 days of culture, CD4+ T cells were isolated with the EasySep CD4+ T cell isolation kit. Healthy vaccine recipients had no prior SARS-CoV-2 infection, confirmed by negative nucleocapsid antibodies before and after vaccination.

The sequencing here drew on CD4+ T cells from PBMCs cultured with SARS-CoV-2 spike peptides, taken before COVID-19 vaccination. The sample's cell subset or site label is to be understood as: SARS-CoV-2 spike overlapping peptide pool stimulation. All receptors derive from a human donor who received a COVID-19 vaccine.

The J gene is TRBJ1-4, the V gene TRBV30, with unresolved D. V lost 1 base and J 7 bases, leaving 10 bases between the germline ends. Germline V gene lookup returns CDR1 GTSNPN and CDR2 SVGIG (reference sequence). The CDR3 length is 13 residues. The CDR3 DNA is TGTGCCTGGAGTGGTCTACTTGGTGAAAAACTGTTTTTT. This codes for CAWSGLLGEKLFF.

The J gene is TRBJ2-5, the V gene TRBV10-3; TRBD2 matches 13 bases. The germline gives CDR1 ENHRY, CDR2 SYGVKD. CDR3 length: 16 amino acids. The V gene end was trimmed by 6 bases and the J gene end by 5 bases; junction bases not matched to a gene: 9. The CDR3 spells CAISRTGTSGIETQYF. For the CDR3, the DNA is TGTGCCATCAGCAGAACCGGGACTAGCGGGATTGAGACCCAGTACTTC.

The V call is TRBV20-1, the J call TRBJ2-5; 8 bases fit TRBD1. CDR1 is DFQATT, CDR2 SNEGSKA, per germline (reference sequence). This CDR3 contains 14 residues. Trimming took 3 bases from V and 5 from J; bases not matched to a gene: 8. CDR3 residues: CSASLQGARETQYF. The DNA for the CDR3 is TGCAGTGCTAGTCTCCAGGGGGCGAGGGAGACCCAGTACTTC.

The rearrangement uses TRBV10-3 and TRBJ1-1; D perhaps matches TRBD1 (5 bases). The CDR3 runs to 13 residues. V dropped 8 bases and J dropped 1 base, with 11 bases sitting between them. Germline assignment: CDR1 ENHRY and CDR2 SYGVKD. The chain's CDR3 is CAIAQGENTEAFF. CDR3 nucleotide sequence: TGTGCCATCGCCCAGGGTGAGAACACTGAAGCTTTCTTT.

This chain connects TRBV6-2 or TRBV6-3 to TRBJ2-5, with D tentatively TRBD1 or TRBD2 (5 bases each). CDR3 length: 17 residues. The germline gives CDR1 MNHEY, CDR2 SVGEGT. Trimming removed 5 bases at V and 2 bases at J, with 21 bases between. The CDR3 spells CASSMWGLAVTQETQYF. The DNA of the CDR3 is TGTGCCAGCAGTATGTGGGGGTTAGCAGTCACACAAGAGACCCAGTACTTC.

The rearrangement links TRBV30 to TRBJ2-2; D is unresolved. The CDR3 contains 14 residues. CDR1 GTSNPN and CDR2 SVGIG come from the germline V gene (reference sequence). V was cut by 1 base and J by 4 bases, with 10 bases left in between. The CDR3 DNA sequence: TGTGCCTGGAGTGGACCATCTTTCACCGGGGAGCTGTTTTTT. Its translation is CAWSGPSFTGELFF.

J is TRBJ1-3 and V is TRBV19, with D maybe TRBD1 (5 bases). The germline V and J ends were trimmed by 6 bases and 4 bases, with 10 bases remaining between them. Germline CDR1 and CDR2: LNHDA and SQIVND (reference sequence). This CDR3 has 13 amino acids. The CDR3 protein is CASRRDGGNTIYF. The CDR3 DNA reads TGTGCCAGTAGGAGGGACGGGGGAAACACCATATATTTT.

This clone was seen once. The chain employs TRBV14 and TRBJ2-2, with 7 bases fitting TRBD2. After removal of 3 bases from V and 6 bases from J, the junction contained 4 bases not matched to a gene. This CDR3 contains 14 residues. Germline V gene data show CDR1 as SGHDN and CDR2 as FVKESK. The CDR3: CASSQVRGAGELFF. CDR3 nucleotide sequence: TGTGCCAGCAGCCAGGTCCGGGGGGCCGGGGAGCTGTTTTTT.

The CDR3, as DNA: TGTGCCAGTAGTATAGTCCAGGGGGCCTACGAGCAGTACTTC. It codes for CASSIVQGAYEQYF. The V and J genes are TRBV19 and TRBJ2-7; TRBD1 agrees at 7 bases. The CDR3 is 14 amino acids. Germline V CDR1 and CDR2: LNHDA, SQIVND (reference sequence). Trimming took 1 base from V and 2 from J; bases not matched to a gene: 2.

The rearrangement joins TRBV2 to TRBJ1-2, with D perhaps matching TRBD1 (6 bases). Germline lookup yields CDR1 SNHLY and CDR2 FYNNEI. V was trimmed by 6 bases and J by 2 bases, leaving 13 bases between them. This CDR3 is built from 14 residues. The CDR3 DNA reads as TGTGCCAGCAGAGGGAGGGACACCAACTATGGCTACACCTTC. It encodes CASRGRDTNYGYTF.

This CDR3 is CASSHAVAGGETQYF. In DNA form, the CDR3 reads TGCGCCAGCAGCCATGCCGTAGCGGGAGGAGAGACCCAGTACTTC. V is TRBV4-1 and J is TRBJ2-5; 10 bases are a match to TRBD2. CDR1 is MGHRA and CDR2 is YSYEKL in the germline V gene. The V and J ends lost 3 bases and 4 bases, in that order; junction bases with no gene match: 5. The CDR3 extends over 15 amino acids.

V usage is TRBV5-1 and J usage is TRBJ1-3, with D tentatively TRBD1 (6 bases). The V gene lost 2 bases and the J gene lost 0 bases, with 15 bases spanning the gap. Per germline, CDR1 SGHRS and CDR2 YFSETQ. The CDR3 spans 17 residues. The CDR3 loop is CASSFGNRQASGNTIYF. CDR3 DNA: TGCGCCAGCAGCTTTGGGAACCGACAGGCCTCTGGAAACACCATATATTTT.

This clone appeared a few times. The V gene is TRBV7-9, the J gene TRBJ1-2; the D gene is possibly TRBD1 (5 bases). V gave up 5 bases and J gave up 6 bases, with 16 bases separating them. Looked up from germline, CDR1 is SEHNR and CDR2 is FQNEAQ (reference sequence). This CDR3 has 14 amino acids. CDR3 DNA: TGTGCCAGCAGCGACAACGCAGGGTATCATGGCTACACCTTC. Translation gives CASSDNAGYHGYTF.

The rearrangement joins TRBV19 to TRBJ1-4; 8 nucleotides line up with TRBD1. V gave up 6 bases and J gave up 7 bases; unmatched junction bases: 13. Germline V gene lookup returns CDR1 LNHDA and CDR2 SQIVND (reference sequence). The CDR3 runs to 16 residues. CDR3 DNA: TGTGCCAGTAGCCCCCCCTCCGGACAGGGTGGTGAAAAACTGTTTTTT. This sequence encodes CASSPPSGQGGEKLFF.

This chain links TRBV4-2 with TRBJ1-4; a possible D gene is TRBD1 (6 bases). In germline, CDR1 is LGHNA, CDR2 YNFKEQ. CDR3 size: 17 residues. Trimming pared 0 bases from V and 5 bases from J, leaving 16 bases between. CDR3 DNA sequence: TGTGCCAGCAGCCAAGATCATCGGCAGGGGAGGAATGAAAAACTGTTTTTT. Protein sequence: CASSQDHRQGRNEKLFF.

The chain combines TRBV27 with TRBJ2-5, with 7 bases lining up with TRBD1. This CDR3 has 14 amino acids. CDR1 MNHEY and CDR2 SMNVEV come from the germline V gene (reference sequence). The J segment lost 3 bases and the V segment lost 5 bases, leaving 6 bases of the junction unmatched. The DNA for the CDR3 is TGTGCCAGCAGTCCCCGACAGGGAAAAGAGACCCAGTACTTC. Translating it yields CASSPRQGKETQYF.

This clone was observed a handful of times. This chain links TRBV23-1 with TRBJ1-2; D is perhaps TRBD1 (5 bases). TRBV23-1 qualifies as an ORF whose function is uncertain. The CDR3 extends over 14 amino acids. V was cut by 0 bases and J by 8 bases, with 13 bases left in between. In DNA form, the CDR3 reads TGCGCCAGCAGTCAATCGTGGTGCGGGGACGGCTACACCTTC. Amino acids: CASSQSWCGDGYTF.

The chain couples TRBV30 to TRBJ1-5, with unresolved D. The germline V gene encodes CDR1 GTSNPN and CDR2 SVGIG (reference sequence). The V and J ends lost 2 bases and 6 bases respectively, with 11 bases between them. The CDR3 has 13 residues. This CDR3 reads CAWSFAGFQPQHF. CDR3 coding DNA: TGTGCCTGGAGTTTTGCGGGTTTTCAGCCCCAGCATTTT.

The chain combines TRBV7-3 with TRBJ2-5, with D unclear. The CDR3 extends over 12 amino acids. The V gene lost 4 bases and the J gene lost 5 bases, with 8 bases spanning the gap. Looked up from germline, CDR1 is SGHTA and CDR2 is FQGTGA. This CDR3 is CASSYPGETQYF. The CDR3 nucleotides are TGTGCCAGCAGCTACCCCGGGGAGACCCAGTACTTC.

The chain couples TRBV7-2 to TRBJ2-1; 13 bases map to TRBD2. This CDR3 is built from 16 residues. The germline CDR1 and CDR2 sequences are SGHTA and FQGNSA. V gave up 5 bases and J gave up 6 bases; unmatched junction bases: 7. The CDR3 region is CASSTSGGVLGNEQFF. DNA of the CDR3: TGTGCCAGCAGCACTAGCGGGGGGGTCCTAGGCAATGAGCAGTTCTTC.

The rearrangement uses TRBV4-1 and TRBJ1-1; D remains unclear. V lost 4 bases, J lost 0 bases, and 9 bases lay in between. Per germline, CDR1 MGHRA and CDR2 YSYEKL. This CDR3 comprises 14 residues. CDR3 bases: TGCGCCAGCAGCCCGACGGGTATGAACACTGAAGCTTTCTTT. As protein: CASSPTGMNTEAFF.

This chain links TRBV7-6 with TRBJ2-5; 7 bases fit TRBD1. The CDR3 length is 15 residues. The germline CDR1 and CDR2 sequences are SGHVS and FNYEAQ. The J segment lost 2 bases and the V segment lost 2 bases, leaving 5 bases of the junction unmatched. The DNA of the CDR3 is TGTGCCAGCAGCTTATTCGGCAGGGGGCAAGAGACCCAGTACTTC. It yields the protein CASSLFGRGQETQYF.

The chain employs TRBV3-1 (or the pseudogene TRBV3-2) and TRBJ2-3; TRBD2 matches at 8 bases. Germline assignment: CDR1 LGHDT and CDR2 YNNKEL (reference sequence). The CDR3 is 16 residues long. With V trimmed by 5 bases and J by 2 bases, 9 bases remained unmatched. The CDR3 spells CASSKSGSSATDTQYF. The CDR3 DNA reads TGTGCCAGCAGCAAAAGCGGGAGTAGCGCCACAGATACGCAGTATTTT.

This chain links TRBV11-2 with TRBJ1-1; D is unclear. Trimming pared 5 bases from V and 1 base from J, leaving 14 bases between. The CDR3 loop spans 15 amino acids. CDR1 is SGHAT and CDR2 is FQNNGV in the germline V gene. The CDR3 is CASSATRRANTEAFF. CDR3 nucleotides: TGTGCCAGCAGCGCGACGAGACGTGCGAACACTGAAGCTTTCTTT.

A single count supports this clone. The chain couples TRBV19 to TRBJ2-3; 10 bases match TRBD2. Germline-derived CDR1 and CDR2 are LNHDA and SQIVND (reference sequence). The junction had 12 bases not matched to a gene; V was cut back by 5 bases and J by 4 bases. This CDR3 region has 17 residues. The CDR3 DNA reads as TGTGCCAGTAGTCTCCCCCCCCTAGCGGGGGTCGCAGATACGCAGTATTTT. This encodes CASSLPPLAGVADTQYF.

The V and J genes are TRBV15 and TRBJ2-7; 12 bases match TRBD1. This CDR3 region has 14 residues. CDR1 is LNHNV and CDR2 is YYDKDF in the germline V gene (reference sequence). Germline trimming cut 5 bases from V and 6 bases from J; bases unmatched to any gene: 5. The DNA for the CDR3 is TGTGCCACCAGCGGGGACAGGGGGCAGTTCGAGCAGTACTTC. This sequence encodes CATSGDRGQFEQYF.

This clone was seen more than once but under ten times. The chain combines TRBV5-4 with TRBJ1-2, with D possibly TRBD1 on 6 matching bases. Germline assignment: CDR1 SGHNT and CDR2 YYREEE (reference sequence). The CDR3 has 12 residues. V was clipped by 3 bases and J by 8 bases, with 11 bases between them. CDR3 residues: CASSSDSFGYTF. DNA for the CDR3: TGTGCCAGCAGCTCGGACAGTTTCGGCTACACCTTC.

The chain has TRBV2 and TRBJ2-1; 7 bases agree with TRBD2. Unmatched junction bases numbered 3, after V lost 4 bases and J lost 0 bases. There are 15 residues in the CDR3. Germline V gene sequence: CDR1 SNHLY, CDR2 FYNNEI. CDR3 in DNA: TGTGCCAGCAGTGTGGGCGGGAGCTCCTACAATGAGCAGTTCTTC. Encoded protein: CASSVGGSSYNEQFF.

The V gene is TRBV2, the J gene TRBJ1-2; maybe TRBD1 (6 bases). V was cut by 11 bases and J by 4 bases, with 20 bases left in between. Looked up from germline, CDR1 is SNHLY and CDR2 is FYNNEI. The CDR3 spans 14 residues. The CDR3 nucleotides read TGTGCCGCAACTGGAAGGGGGGCCAGCTATGGCTACACCTTC. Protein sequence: CAATGRGASYGYTF. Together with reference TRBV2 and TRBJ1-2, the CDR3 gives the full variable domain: EPEVTQTPSHQVTQMGQEVILRCVPISNHLYFYWYRQILGQKVEFLVSFYNNEISEKSEIFDDQFSVERPDGSNFTLKIRSTKLEDSAMYFCAATGRGASYGYTFGSGTRLTVV.

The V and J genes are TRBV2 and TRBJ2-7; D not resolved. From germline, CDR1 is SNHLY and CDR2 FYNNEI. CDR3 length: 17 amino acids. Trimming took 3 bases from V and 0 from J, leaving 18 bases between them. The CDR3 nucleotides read TGTGCCAGCAGTGAGGTCCGATACCCCTCTAGCTCCTACGAGCAGTACTTC. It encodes CASSEVRYPSSSYEQYF.